This T cell receptor (beta chain) was retrieved from a study of Ad26.COV2.S vaccination and SARS-CoV-2 variants. About the study: In the study, Ad26.COV2.S was injected intramuscularly once, or twice 56 days apart. Findings and caveats of the study: Vaccine recipients showed a spike-specific TCR breadth that was higher than in placebo recipients. The authors reported substantial breadth in spike-specific CD8+ and CD4+ T cell responses after vaccination.

Points on this clone: The target antigen is unknown.

Some clones are missing from TCRdb's copy, which holds only in-frame ones; the method was immunoSEQ multiplex PCR. Among almost 400,000 clones listed, about 89% were seen once. Germline V gene sequence: CDR1 SGHAT, CDR2 FQNNGV. Trimming stripped 2 bases from V and 1 base from J, with 8 bases between. CDR3 length equals 14 residues. Stated treatment: around 19 received Ad26.COV2.S at low or high dose, single or two shots; roughly 5 received placebo; per-sample allocation not given. At day 63 after the first vaccine or placebo injection, samples were drawn. Cohort 1b enrolled adults aged 18-55 years in Boston.

The chain uses TRBV11-2 and TRBJ2-5; D is uncertain. The TCR comes from a person between 18 and 65 years old who received the Ad26.COV2.S COVID-19 vaccine or a placebo. The sequences come from peripheral blood, collected in a trial of Ad26.COV2.S vaccine versus placebo. The CDR3 DNA reads as TGTGCCAGCAGCTTAAGCGCGTCCCAAGAGACCCAGTACTTC. Amino acids: CASSLSASQETQYF.